Below, 27 T cell receptor beta chains from the same sample are listed, as sequenced in a study of identical twins. TCRdb analysed the 5' RACE reads with MiXCR anew, one entry per CDR3 protein. The table has 450,000 or so distinct CDR3 sequences, approximately 14% seen once. This same sample was also part of a study on yellow fever vaccine responses in identical twins.

What was sequenced was CD4+ T cells sorted from blood. These receptors came from a woman aged 18 to 35 in good health.

The V gene is TRBV7-2, the J gene TRBJ1-2; no clear D gene. V was shortened by 2 bases and J by 8 bases, with 15 bases between the two germline ends. CDR3 size: 14 residues. Germline V lookup: CDR1 SGHTA, CDR2 FQGNSA. The CDR3 DNA reads TGTGCCAGCAGCTTACAGCCGGGGAGTAGGGGCTACACCTTC. Translated, it gives CASSLQPGSRGYTF.

CDR3 residues: CASSVPLAGGPTDTQYF. The CDR3 region has the DNA TGTGCCAGCAGTGTACCCCTAGCGGGAGGACCTACAGATACGCAGTATTTT. V is TRBV2 and J is TRBJ2-3, with 11 bases lining up with TRBD2. Germline V gene lookup returns CDR1 SNHLY and CDR2 FYNNEI. The trim removed 4 bases at V and 3 bases at J, leaving 9 bases unmatched. This CDR3 comprises 17 residues.

This clonotype has a count of ten or more. In nucleotides, the CDR3 is TGCGCCAGCAGCCAGGGGATCTATGAGCAGTTCTTC. Protein sequence: CASSQGIYEQFF. The chain uses TRBV10-1 and TRBJ2-1, with a possible D match to TRBD1 (6 bases). Germline V gene data show CDR1 as WNHNN and CDR2 as SYGVQD (reference sequence). This CDR3 has 12 amino acids. The V gene lost 6 bases and the J gene lost 8 bases, with 11 bases spanning the gap.

This clonotype was found many times. Its ends do not fully match the called genes, so a read error is possible. The chain has TRBV14 and TRBJ2-5; no definite D call. The CDR3 sequence is 13 residues long. Per germline, CDR1 SGHDN and CDR2 FVKESK. CDR3 DNA: TGCGCCAGCAGCCAAGATTTGGGAGAGACCCAGTACTTC. This sequence encodes CASSQDLGETQYF.

This clonotype was found a few times. The chain uses TRBV11-2 and TRBJ2-4; D is tentatively TRBD1 or TRBD2 (5 bases each). CDR1 is SGHAT, CDR2 FQNNGV, per germline. The CDR3 covers 14 residues. The V gene lost 1 base and the J gene lost 5 bases, with 9 bases spanning the gap. The CDR3 sequence: CASSLVGTENIQYF. The CDR3 region has the DNA TGTGCCAGCAGCTTAGTAGGGACGGAAAACATTCAGTACTTC.

This clonotype appeared a few times. The V and J genes are TRBV12-3 or TRBV12-4 and TRBJ2-1; 7 bases map to TRBD2. This CDR3 is 15 amino acids long. Trimming at V came to 4 bases and at J to 4 bases, leaving 7 bases not matched to a gene. CDR3 residues: CASSSVAGIYNEQFF. CDR3 coding DNA: TGTGCCAGCAGTTCCGTAGCGGGTATTTACAATGAGCAGTTCTTC.

The CDR3 bases are TGCGCCAGCAGCCACCCCCCAGATACGCAGTATTTT. Its protein is CASSHPPDTQYF. The chain employs TRBV4-1 and TRBJ2-3; D not certain. The CDR3 has 12 residues. Trimming removed 3 bases from V and 4 bases from J, with 5 bases in between. CDR1 is MGHRA, CDR2 YSYEKL, per germline.

This clonotype was observed a few times. The genes are TRBV20-1 and TRBJ2-1, with 11 bases matching TRBD2. V trimming: 4 bases; J trimming: 6 bases; junction bases outside the gene matches: 11. The CDR3 totals 16 residues. Germline CDR1 is DFQATT and CDR2 is SNEGSKA (reference sequence). CDR3 residues: CSATFVAGGLGNEQFF. As DNA, the CDR3 is TGCAGTGCTACTTTCGTAGCGGGAGGGCTCGGCAATGAGCAGTTCTTC.

The chain is built from TRBV20-1 and TRBJ2-3; D is perhaps TRBD1 or TRBD2 (5 bases each). Germline values: CDR1 DFQATT, CDR2 SNEGSKA (reference sequence). Deletions cut 8 bases from V and 4 bases from J, with 19 bases between. The CDR3 loop spans 14 amino acids. The CDR3 DNA reads TGCAGTCCCCTCAGGTCAGGGAGCGCAGATACGCAGTATTTT. This translates into CSPLRSGSADTQYF.

At least ten counts were recorded for this clonotype. The gene calls are TRBV5-1 and TRBJ2-7, with D maybe TRBD2 (6 bases). Germline loops: CDR1 SGHRS, CDR2 YFSETQ. Trimming took 5 bases from V and 3 from J, leaving 15 bases between them. The CDR3 has 14 amino acids. The CDR3 DNA is TGCGCCAGCAGAGGTACGGGAGTTTACTACGAGCAGTACTTC. Translating gives CASRGTGVYYEQYF.

This clonotype was observed a handful of times. J is TRBJ2-1 and V is TRBV7-6; 8 positions agree with TRBD2. CDR1 is SGHVS and CDR2 is FNYEAQ in the germline V gene. V dropped 2 bases and J dropped 0; count of bases not matched to a gene: 6. The CDR3 spans 17 residues. The CDR3 DNA is TGTGCCAGCAGCTTAAACGCGGGGGGCTCCTCCTACAATGAGCAGTTCTTC. Translation: CASSLNAGGSSYNEQFF.

This chain joins TRBV12-3 or TRBV12-4 and TRBJ1-6; TRBD1 matches 7 bases. This CDR3 has 14 amino acids. V gave up 6 bases and J gave up 5 bases; unmatched junction bases: 4. The CDR3 is CASSTGTDNSPLHF. Written as DNA, the CDR3 is TGTGCCAGCAGCACCGGGACAGATAATTCACCCCTCCACTTT.

This clonotype was detected only a few times. V usage is TRBV5-1 and J usage is TRBJ1-5; D not resolved. The CDR3 totals 13 residues. Germline V CDR1 and CDR2: SGHRS, YFSETQ. V was cut by 0 bases and J by 15 bases, with 16 bases left in between. CDR3 DNA sequence: TGCGCCAGCAGCTTGGTTACGGGTGAAGCACGGCATTTT. Protein product: CASSLVTGEARHF.

The chain carries TRBV19 and TRBJ2-1; D not certain. CDR1 is LNHDA and CDR2 is SQIVND in the germline V gene (reference sequence). The CDR3 totals 13 residues. V shed 3 bases and J shed 3 bases, with 6 bases lying between them. In DNA, the CDR3 is TGTGCCAGTAGTATCGACAACTACAATGAGCAGTTCTTC. Protein: CASSIDNYNEQFF.

This clonotype showed up just a few times. The rearrangement links TRBV29-1 to TRBJ2-3; tentatively, D is TRBD2 (6 bases). The CDR3 runs to 14 residues. Germline CDR1 is SQVTM and CDR2 is ANQGSEA. V lost 8 bases and J lost 5, with 20 bases in between. CDR3 residues: CSSRRVLLGDTQYF. As DNA, the CDR3 is TGCAGCTCCAGGAGGGTTTTATTGGGAGATACGCAGTATTTT.

This clonotype was counted only a few times. The rearrangement joins TRBV12-3 or TRBV12-4 to TRBJ2-7; the D gene is possibly TRBD2 (7 bases). Trimming shortened V by 6 bases and J by 5 bases, and 17 bases separated the two germline ends. The CDR3 spans 14 residues. The CDR3, as DNA: TGTGCCAGCAGACTAGGGGGGGTCCAGGACGAGCAGTACTTC. This codes for CASRLGGVQDEQYF.

This rearrangement joins TRBV5-1 to TRBJ2-4, with 9 bases fitting TRBD2. Germline V gives CDR1 SGHRS, CDR2 YFSETQ. The CDR3 is 15 residues long. J was trimmed by 5 bases and V by 4 bases; bases with no gene match: 7. In DNA, the CDR3 is TGCGCCAGCAGCCCAGGCGGGGGGGCCCAAAACATTCAGTACTTC. The encoded protein is CASSPGGGAQNIQYF.

The chain carries TRBV3-1 and TRBJ2-1; D is unresolved. CDR3 length: 15 amino acids. V was cut by 11 bases and J by 12 bases, with 29 bases left in between. Germline loops: CDR1 LGHDT, CDR2 YNNKEL (reference sequence). The CDR3 here is CASCQARRHPKGQFF. CDR3 nucleotides: TGTGCCTCCTGCCAAGCTCGAAGACACCCAAAGGGGCAGTTCTTC.

There are many counts of this clonotype. The rearrangement links TRBV6-5 to TRBJ2-7; TRBD1 aligns across 12 bases. Germline loops: CDR1 MNHEY, CDR2 SVGAGI. The junction had 2 bases not matched to a gene; V was cut back by 2 bases and J by 6 bases. CDR3 length equals 14 residues. Here the CDR3 reads CASSYTGQGAEQYF. The CDR3 coding sequence is TGTGCCAGCAGTTACACGGGACAGGGGGCCGAGCAGTACTTC.

Only a few counts were recorded for this clonotype. The chain joins TRBV4-2 to TRBJ2-1, with D tentatively TRBD1 (5 bases). CDR3 length: 16 amino acids. Trimming removed 1 base from V and 10 bases from J, with 20 bases in between. CDR1 and CDR2 from the germline V gene are LGHNA and YNFKEQ. CDR3 nucleotide sequence: TGTGCCAGCAGCCAAGTGGGGCAGGGAATACAATGGGAGCAGTTCTTC. Translation: CASSQVGQGIQWEQFF.

CDR3 amino acids: CASSPGGKGTDTQYF. CDR3 sequence (DNA): TGTGCCAGCAGTCCCGGAGGGAAGGGCACAGATACGCAGTATTTT. This chain connects TRBV6-2 or TRBV6-3 to TRBJ2-3, with D possibly being TRBD2 (6 bases). CDR3 length: 15 amino acids. Trimming shortened V by 5 bases and J by 1 base, and 13 bases separated the two germline ends. Germline assignment: CDR1 MNHEY and CDR2 SVGEGT.

This sequence joins TRBV24-1 and TRBJ2-1; 8 nucleotides agree with TRBD2. The CDR3 loop spans 15 amino acids. Germline V CDR1 and CDR2: KGHDR, SFDVKD. The J segment lost 10 bases and the V segment lost 0 bases, leaving 7 bases of the junction unmatched. CDR3 coding DNA: TGTGCCACCAGTGATTTGCGGGAGGGCCCGAAAGAGCAGTTCTTC. Protein sequence: CATSDLREGPKEQFF.

V and J are TRBV4-1 and TRBJ2-1; 12 positions agree with TRBD2. CDR1 MGHRA and CDR2 YSYEKL come from the germline V gene. J lost 8 bases, V lost 4 bases, and 9 bases had no gene match. CDR3 length equals 16 residues. The CDR3 region has the DNA TGCGCCAGCAGCCGAGCTACTAGCGGGGGGAGTCATGAGCAGTTCTTC. Its protein is CASSRATSGGSHEQFF.

The genes are TRBV20-1 and TRBJ2-1; 12 positions match TRBD2. The J segment lost 1 base and the V segment lost 4 bases, leaving 14 bases of the junction unmatched. The germline V gene has CDR1 DFQATT and CDR2 SNEGSKA (reference sequence). This CDR3 is built from 19 residues. The CDR3 DNA is TGCAGTGCTATAGGACAGGGGACTAGCGGGTCCTCATCCTACAATGAGCAGTTCTTC. Amino acid sequence: CSAIGQGTSGSSSYNEQFF.

This clonotype was recorded a few times. This chain links TRBV25-1 with TRBJ1-2, with D possibly being TRBD1 (5 bases). V lost 4 bases, J lost 3 bases, and 12 bases lay in between. Germline assignment: CDR1 MGHDK and CDR2 SYGVNS. The CDR3 has 14 amino acids. This CDR3 reads CASSVFGRDYGYTF. In DNA, the CDR3 is TGTGCCAGCAGTGTATTCGGCAGGGACTATGGCTACACCTTC.

This clonotype was detected only a few times. V usage is TRBV6-1 and J usage is TRBJ1-2, with D maybe TRBD1 (6 bases). Per the germline V gene, CDR1 is MNHNS and CDR2 is SASEGT. This CDR3 has 14 residues. The V gene lost 6 bases and the J gene lost 7 bases, with 18 bases spanning the gap. The CDR3 region has the DNA TGTGCCAGCAGGGACGCCCCAGGGGTGCCTGGCTACACCTTC. Its translation is CASRDAPGVPGYTF.

In this sample, this clonotype turned up a few times. The rearrangement links TRBV2 to TRBJ2-5, with 8 bases lining up with TRBD2. Unmatched junction bases numbered 5, after V lost 7 bases and J lost 4 bases. Germline V CDR1 and CDR2: SNHLY, FYNNEI. The CDR3 covers 13 residues. The CDR3 here is CASKREIGETQYF. The CDR3 nucleotides are TGTGCCAGCAAGCGGGAGATAGGAGAGACCCAGTACTTC. The complete variable domain, with remaining parts taken from reference TRBV2 and TRBJ2-5, reads EPEVTQTPSHQVTQMGQEVILRCVPISNHLYFYWYRQILGQKVEFLVSFYNNEISEKSEIFDDQFSVERPDGSNFTLKIRSTKLEDSAMYFCASKREIGETQYFGPGTRLLVL.